These 4 T cell receptor beta chains were sequenced from one sample in a study of blood T cell repertoires in COVID-19. Only in-frame clones appear in the TCRdb table, and some are missing; sequencing was by immunoSEQ multiplex PCR. The table lists 400,000 or so clones, around 87% of them singletons. Sequencing used PBMCs or T cells enriched from blood (not recorded which). These receptors all come from a man aged 25-40 years who had recovered from COVID-19.

The J gene is TRBJ2-7, the V gene TRBV6-5, with D maybe TRBD2 (6 bases). V was trimmed by 2 bases and J by 3 bases, leaving 14 bases between them. This CDR3 has 15 residues. From germline, CDR1 is MNHEY and CDR2 SVGAGI. DNA of the CDR3: TGTGCCAGCAGTTACGGAGGGCGAGGCTACTACGAGCAGTACTTC. Protein: CASSYGGRGYYEQYF.

CDR3 bases: TGTGCCAGCAGACAACAGGGAACTAACTATGGCTACACCTTC. This codes for CASRQQGTNYGYTF. V is TRBV3-1 (or the pseudogene TRBV3-2) and J is TRBJ1-2, with D possibly TRBD1 on 6 matching bases. This CDR3 is built from 14 residues. The germline V gene encodes CDR1 LGHDT and CDR2 YNNKEL (reference sequence). The V and J ends lost 6 bases and 0 bases respectively, with 11 bases between them.

V gene TRBV4-1 combines with J gene TRBJ1-4; TRBD1 matches 8 bases. The junction had 14 bases not matched to a gene; V was cut back by 0 bases and J by 5 bases. Germline loops: CDR1 MGHRA, CDR2 YSYEKL. The CDR3 totals 19 residues. The CDR3 region has the DNA TGCGCCAGCAGCCAAGATTCGGCAGGGGGCGGAAGAAGGAATGAAAAACTGTTTTTT. Translated: CASSQDSAGGGRRNEKLFF.

CDR3 loop: CASSTGESTGYTF. DNA of the CDR3: TGCGCCAGCAGCACAGGGGAATCGACGGGCTACACCTTC. This chain connects TRBV5-1 to TRBJ1-2; 7 bases map to TRBD1. Trimming at V came to 4 bases and at J to 8 bases, leaving 8 bases not matched to a gene. CDR1 and CDR2 (germline): SGHRS, YFSETQ. The CDR3 has 13 amino acids.